These T cell receptor beta chains were read from a single sample in a study of OX40 agonist ivuxolimab in advanced cancers. Data came from immunoSEQ multiplex PCR; TCRdb stores just in-frame clones and leaves some out. The data hold fewer than 100,000 clones, with around 87% observed a single time. Sequenced material: CD4+ or CD8+ T cells sorted from blood, taken in a trial of the OX40 agonist ivuxolimab. The receptor set was obtained from an adult with an advanced solid tumor such as melanoma, head and neck, liver or kidney cancer. Both conserved end residues are part of each CDR3. D genes are given only for firm matches. Clone size is given for some rows only: seen once, a few or many times, or a class if the clone is expanded.

size	J	V	D	CDR3	DNA
.	TRBJ2-3	TRBV10-1	TRBD1	CATTRGQGGDTQYF	TGCGCCACTACAAGGGGACAGGGAGGAGATACGCAGTATTTT
.	TRBJ2-7	TRBV18	TRBD2	CASSPSSGTSSYEQYF	TGTGCCAGCTCACCGAGTTCCGGGACTAGCTCCTACGAGCAGTACTTC
.	TRBJ1-2	TRBV19	.	CATGGQTNYGYTF	TGTGCCACGGGGGGGCAGACTAACTATGGCTACACCTTC
.	TRBJ1-2	TRBV28	.	CASRYPLGGLYGYTF	TGTGCCAGCAGATACCCCCTGGGGGGATTGTATGGCTACACCTTC
once	TRBJ2-1	TRBV30	TRBD2	CAWSVLFPGGPGNEQFF	TGTGCCTGGAGTGTACTGTTTCCGGGAGGGCCGGGGAATGAGCAGTTCTTC
.	TRBJ2-3	TRBV11-2	TRBD2	CASSFPAGGRTDTQYF	TGTGCCAGCAGCTTTCCAGCGGGGGGGCGAACAGATACGCAGTATTTT
.	TRBJ1-6	TRBV19	TRBD1	CASSTTDRASSYNSPLHF	TGTGCCAGTAGTACCACGGACAGGGCGAGCTCCTATAATTCACCCCTCCACTTT
few	TRBJ1-2	TRBV5-1	.	CASSLGGVGYGYTF	TGCGCCAGCAGCTTGGGCGGGGTGGGCTATGGCTACACCTTC
.	TRBJ2-1	TRBV5-1	.	CASSLETDYPNEQFF	TGCGCCAGCAGCTTGGAAACGGACTATCCCAATGAGCAGTTCTTC
.	TRBJ2-7	TRBV19	.	CASRKGSLGADPPEQYF	TGTGCCAGTAGAAAAGGGTCCCTCGGGGCCGACCCACCTGAGCAGTACTTC
.	TRBJ1-5	TRBV11-1	.	CASSPSGAGNQPQHF	TGTGCCAGCAGCCCCTCGGGAGCGGGGAATCAGCCCCAGCATTTT